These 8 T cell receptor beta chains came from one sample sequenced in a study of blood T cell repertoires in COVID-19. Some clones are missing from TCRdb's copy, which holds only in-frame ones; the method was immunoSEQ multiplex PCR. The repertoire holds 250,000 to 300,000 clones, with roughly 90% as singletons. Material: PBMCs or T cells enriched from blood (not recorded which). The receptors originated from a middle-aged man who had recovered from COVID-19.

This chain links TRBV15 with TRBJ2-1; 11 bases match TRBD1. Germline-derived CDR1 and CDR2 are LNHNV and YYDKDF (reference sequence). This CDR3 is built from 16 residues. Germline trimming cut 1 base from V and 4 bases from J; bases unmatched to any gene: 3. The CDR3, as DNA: TGTGCCACCAGCAGAGGTGGGACAGGGGGGTACAATGAGCAGTTCTTC. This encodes CATSRGGTGGYNEQFF.

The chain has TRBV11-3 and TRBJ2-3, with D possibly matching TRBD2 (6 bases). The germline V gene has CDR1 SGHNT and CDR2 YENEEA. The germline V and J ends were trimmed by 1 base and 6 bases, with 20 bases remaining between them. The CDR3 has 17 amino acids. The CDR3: CASSLGPRSGWVDTQYF. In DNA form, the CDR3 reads TGTGCCAGCAGCTTAGGCCCCCGTAGCGGTTGGGTTGATACGCAGTATTTT.

For the CDR3, the DNA is TGTGCCAGCGGGCAGGGGGAGAACACTGAAGCTTTCTTT. Translated: CASGQGENTEAFF. The chain employs TRBV3-1 (or the pseudogene TRBV3-2) and TRBJ1-1; 7 bases map to TRBD1. Germline lookup yields CDR1 LGHDT and CDR2 YNNKEL (reference sequence). The V segment lost 8 bases and the J segment 1 base; nucleotides outside the gene matches: 4. The CDR3 covers 13 residues.

For the CDR3, the DNA is TGTGCCAGCACCTCCCCACGGGACAGAAATAATTCACCCCTCCACTTT. Translated: CASTSPRDRNNSPLHF. This chain connects TRBV7-9 to TRBJ1-6; 7 nucleotides align to TRBD1. Germline V lookup: CDR1 SEHNR, CDR2 FQNEAQ (reference sequence). The CDR3 extends over 16 amino acids. V lost 7 bases and J lost 5; bases outside the gene matches: 11. Drawing the rest from reference TRBV7-9 and TRBJ1-6, the complete variable domain is DTGVSQNPRHKITKRGQNVTFRCDPISEHNRLYWYRQTLGQGPEFLTYFQNEAQLEKSRLLSDRFSAERPKGSFSTLEIQRTEQGDSAMYLCASTSPRDRNNSPLHFGNGTRLTVT.

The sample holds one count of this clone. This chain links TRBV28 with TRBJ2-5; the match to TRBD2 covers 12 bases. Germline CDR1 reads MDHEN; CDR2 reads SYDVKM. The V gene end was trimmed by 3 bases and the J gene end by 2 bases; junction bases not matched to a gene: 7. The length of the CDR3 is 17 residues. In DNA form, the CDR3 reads TGTGCCAGCAGTTTTGCCTTCCTAGCGGGAGGGCAAGAGACCCAGTACTTC. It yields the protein CASSFAFLAGGQETQYF. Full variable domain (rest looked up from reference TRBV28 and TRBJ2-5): DVKVTQSSRYLVKRTGEKVFLECVQDMDHENMFWYRQDPGLGLRLIYFSYDVKMKEKGDIPEGYSVSREKKERFSLILESASTNQTSMYLCASSFAFLAGGQETQYFGPGTRLLVL.

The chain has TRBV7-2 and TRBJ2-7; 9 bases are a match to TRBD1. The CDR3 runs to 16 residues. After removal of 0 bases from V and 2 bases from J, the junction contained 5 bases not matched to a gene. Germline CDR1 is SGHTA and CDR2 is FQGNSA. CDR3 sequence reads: CASSLAGTGTPYEQYF. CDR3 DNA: TGTGCCAGCAGCTTAGCCGGGACAGGGACGCCCTACGAGCAGTACTTC. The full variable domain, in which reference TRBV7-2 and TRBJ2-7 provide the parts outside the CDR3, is GAGVSQSPSNKVTEKGKDVELRCDPISGHTALYWYRQSLGQGLEFLIYFQGNSAPDKSGLPSDRFSAERTGGSVSTLTIQRTQQEDSAVYLCASSLAGTGTPYEQYFGPGTRLTVT.

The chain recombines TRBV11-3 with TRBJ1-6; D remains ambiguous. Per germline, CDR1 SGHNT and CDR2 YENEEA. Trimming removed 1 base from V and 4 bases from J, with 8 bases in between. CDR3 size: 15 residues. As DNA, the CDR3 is TGTGCCAGCAGCTTAGGGAGTTGGTATAATTCACCCCTCCACTTT. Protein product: CASSLGSWYNSPLHF.

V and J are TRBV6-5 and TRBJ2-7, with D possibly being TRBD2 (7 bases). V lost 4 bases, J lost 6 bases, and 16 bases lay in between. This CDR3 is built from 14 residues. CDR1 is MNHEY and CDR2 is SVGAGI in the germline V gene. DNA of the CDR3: TGTGCCAGCAGTTTGGTGGAGGGGGGGGGCGAGCAGTACTTC. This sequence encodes CASSLVEGGGEQYF.